What follows describes a single T cell receptor beta chain. The data belong to a study of blood T cell repertoires in COVID-19. Study as a whole: PBMCs, B-cell-depleted T cells, or T cells provided the cDNA or gDNA that made up the material.

All enrollees were roughly 18 to 100 years old and from about two dozen US areas. Cohorts were determined from participant-reported clinical history. Germline V gives CDR1 MDHEN, CDR2 SYDVKM. This CDR3 is 14 amino acids long. V lost 6 bases, J lost 9 bases, and 6 bases stayed unmatched. As processed by the authors: Nucleated cell counts were estimated from reference gene primer amplification. Here immunoSEQ multiplex PCR was the method, and the copy in TCRdb shows in-frame clones only, minus some. V and J calls and clone size are as listed in that table; D and trimming were resolved from the DNA. The data hold roughly 250,000 clones, with 70% to 90% observed a single time.

This chain links TRBV28 with TRBJ1-6, with TRBD1 matching 9 bases. This TCR derives from a woman aged 45 to 65 who had recovered from COVID-19. Sequencing used PBMCs or T cells enriched from blood (not recorded which). The CDR3 DNA is TGTGCCAGCAGCCCGGGACAGGGTTTTTCACCCCTCCACTTT. Protein sequence: CASSPGQGFSPLHF.